This T cell receptor (beta chain) was documented in a study of blood T cell repertoires in COVID-19. Study as a whole: The analysed material was cDNA or gDNA that came from T cells, B-cell-depleted T cells, or PBMCs.

As processed by the authors: Estimation of nucleated cell counts was performed using reference gene primer amplification. TCRdb's table, derived via immunoSEQ multiplex PCR, lists solely in-frame clones and lacks some. The DNA gave D and trimming, while V, J and clone size come from that table. The sample has about 190,000 clones, 82% seen once. The CDR3 sequence is 13 residues long. The V and J ends lost 3 bases and 3 bases respectively, with 9 bases between them. The receptor's source is a woman in her sixties with COVID-19, enrolled during active disease. The chain combines TRBV12-3 or TRBV12-4 with TRBJ2-7, with D uncertain. Sequenced: peripheral blood. The CDR3: CASSFLGVYEQYF. CDR3 nucleotide sequence: TGTGCCAGCAGTTTTTTAGGAGTCTACGAGCAGTACTTC.